This section outlines one T cell receptor (beta chain) sequence together with its context. Recruits, aged roughly 18 to 95 years, lived in 24 US areas. Researchers sorted participants into cohorts using their self-reported clinical history. The entry originates in a study of blood T cell repertoires in COVID-19. Study as a whole: There were acute and convalescent COVID-19 samples, and they came from the United States, Italy and Spain.

Original data processing: Nucleated cell number was recorded as an estimate derived from reference gene primer amplification. Here immunoSEQ multiplex PCR was the method, and the copy in TCRdb shows in-frame clones only, minus some. V and J calls plus clone size are reproduced from that table; the DNA served to infer D and trimming. The profile shows some 170,000 clones, roughly 87% of them singletons. The source material was PBMCs or T cells enriched from blood (not recorded which). The source of this sequence is a human donor with acute COVID-19. The donor label of this sample is uncertain.

The CDR3 DNA reads as TGTGCCAGCAGCTTAGTTCTAGCATCCAATGAGCAGTTCTTC. It yields the protein CASSLVLASNEQFF. This rearrangement joins TRBV7-9 to TRBJ2-1; TRBD2 might be the D (5 bases). The V and J ends lost 1 base and 6 bases respectively, with 10 bases between them. Germline V gives CDR1 SEHNR, CDR2 FQNEAQ (reference sequence). The CDR3 length is 14 residues.